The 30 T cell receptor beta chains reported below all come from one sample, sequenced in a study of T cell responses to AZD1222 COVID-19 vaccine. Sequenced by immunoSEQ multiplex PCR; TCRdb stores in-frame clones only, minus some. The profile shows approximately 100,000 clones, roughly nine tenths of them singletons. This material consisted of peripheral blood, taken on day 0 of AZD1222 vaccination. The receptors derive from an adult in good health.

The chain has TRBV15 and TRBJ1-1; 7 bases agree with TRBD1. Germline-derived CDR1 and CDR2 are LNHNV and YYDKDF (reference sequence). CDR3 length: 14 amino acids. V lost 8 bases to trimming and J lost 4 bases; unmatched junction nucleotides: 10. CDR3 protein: CATVTGQGGTEAFF. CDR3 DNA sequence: TGTGCCACCGTGACAGGGCAGGGGGGCACTGAAGCTTTCTTT.

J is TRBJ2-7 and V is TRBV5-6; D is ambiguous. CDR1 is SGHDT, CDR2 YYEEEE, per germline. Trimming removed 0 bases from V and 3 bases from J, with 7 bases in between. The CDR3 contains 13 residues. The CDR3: CASSLGYGYEQYF. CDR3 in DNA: TGTGCCAGCAGCTTGGGGTACGGCTACGAGCAGTACTTC.

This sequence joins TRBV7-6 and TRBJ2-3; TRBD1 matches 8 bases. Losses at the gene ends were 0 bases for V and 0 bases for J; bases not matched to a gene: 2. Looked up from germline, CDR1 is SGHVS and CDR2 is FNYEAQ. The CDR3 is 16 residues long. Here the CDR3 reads CASSLATGVSTDTQYF. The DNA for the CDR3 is TGTGCCAGCAGCTTAGCGACAGGGGTTAGCACAGATACGCAGTATTTT.

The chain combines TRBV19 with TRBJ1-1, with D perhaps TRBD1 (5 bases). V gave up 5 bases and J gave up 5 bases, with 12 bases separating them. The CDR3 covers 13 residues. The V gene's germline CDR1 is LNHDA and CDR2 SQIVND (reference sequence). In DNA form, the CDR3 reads TGTGCCAGTAGTCCCCAGGGAAGTACTGAAGCTTTCTTT. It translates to CASSPQGSTEAFF.

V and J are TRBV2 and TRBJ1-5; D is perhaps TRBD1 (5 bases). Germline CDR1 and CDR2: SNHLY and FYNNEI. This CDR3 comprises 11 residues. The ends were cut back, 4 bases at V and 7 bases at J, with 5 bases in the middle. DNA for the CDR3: TGTGCCAGCAGTGGGGGGCAGCCCCAGCATTTT. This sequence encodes CASSGGQPQHF. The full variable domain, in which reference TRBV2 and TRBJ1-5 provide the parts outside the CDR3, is EPEVTQTPSHQVTQMGQEVILRCVPISNHLYFYWYRQILGQKVEFLVSFYNNEISEKSEIFDDQFSVERPDGSNFTLKIRSTKLEDSAMYFCASSGGQPQHFGDGTRLSIL.

The CDR3 loop is CASSVATRVTSGNTIYF. CDR3 bases: TGTGCCAGCAGCGTAGCTACAAGGGTCACCTCTGGAAACACCATATATTTT. The chain couples TRBV9 to TRBJ1-3; D call uncertain. The CDR3 loop spans 17 amino acids. Trimming stripped 0 bases from V and 0 bases from J, with 13 bases between. Per the germline V gene, CDR1 is SGDLS and CDR2 is YYNGEE.

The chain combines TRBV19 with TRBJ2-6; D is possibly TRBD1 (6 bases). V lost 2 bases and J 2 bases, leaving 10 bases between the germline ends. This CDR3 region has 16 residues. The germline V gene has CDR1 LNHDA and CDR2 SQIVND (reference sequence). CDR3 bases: TGTGCCAGTAGTATACCGCAGGGGACTGGGGCCAACGTCCTGACTTTC. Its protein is CASSIPQGTGANVLTF.

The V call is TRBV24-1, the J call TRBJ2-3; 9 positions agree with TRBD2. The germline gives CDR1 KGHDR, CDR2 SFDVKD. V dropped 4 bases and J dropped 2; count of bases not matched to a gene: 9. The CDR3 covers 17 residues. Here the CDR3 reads CATSDPGLAGTTDTQYF. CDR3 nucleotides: TGTGCCACCAGTGACCCCGGGCTAGCGGGGACCACAGATACGCAGTATTTT.

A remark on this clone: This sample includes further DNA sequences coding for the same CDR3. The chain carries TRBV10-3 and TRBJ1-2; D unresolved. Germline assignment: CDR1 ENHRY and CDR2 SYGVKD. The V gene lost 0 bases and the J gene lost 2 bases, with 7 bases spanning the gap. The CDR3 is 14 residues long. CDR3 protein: CAISESGENYGYTF. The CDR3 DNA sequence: TGTGCCATCAGTGAGTCCGGGGAGAACTATGGCTACACCTTC.

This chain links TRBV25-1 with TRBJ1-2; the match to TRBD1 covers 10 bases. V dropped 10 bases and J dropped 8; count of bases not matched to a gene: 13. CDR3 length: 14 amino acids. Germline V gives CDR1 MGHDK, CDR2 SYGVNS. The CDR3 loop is CATEPGTGAFGYTF. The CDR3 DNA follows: TGTGCCACCGAGCCCGGGACAGGGGCGTTCGGCTACACCTTC.

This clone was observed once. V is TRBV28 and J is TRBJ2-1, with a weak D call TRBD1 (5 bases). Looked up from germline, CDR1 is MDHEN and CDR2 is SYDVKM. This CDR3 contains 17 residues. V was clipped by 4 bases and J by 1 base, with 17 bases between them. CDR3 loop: CASSSYRLIRSYNEQFF. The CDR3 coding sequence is TGTGCCAGCAGTTCTTACAGGCTCATTAGGTCCTACAATGAGCAGTTCTTC. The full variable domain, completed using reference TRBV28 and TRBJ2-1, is DVKVTQSSRYLVKRTGEKVFLECVQDMDHENMFWYRQDPGLGLRLIYFSYDVKMKEKGDIPEGYSVSREKKERFSLILESASTNQTSMYLCASSSYRLIRSYNEQFFGPGTRLTVL.

The CDR3 DNA sequence: TGTGCCACCAGCAGAGCCACAGGGATGGGGGGCACTGAAGCTTTCTTT. Translated: CATSRATGMGGTEAFF. The chain uses TRBV15 and TRBJ1-1; D perhaps matches TRBD1 (6 bases). Germline V CDR1 and CDR2: LNHNV, YYDKDF (reference sequence). The CDR3 is made up of 16 amino acids. Deletions cut 1 base from V and 4 bases from J, with 16 bases between. Drawing the rest from reference TRBV15 and TRBJ1-1, the complete variable domain is DAMVIQNPRYQVTQFGKPVTLSCSQTLNHNVMYWYQQKSSQAPKLLFHYYDKDFNNEADTPDNFQSRRPNTSFCFLDIRSPGLGDTAMYLCATSRATGMGGTEAFFGQGTRLTVV.

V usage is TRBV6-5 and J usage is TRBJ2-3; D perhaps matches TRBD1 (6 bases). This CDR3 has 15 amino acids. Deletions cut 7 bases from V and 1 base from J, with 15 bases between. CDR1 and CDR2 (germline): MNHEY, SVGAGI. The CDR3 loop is CASTPGWTGTDTQYF. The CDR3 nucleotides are TGTGCCAGCACCCCCGGCTGGACAGGCACAGATACGCAGTATTTT.

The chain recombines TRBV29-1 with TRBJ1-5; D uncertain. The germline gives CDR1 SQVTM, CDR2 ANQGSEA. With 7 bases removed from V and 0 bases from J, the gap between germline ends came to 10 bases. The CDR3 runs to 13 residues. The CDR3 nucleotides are TGCAGCGCCTCCCCGATTAGCAATCAGCCCCAGCATTTT. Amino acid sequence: CSASPISNQPQHF.

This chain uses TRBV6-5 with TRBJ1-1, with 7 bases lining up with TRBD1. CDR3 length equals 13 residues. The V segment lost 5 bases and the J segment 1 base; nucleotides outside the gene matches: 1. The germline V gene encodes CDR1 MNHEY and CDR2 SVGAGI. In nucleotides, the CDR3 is TGTGCCAGCAGTCGACAGGGGAACACTGAAGCTTTCTTT. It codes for CASSRQGNTEAFF.

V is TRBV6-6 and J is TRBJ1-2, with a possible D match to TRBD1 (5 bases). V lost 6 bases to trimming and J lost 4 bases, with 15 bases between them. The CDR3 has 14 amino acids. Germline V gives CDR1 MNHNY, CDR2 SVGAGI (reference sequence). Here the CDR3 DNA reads TGTGCCAGCAGCGAGCGGGGGGTTGGCTATGGCTACACCTTC. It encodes CASSERGVGYGYTF.

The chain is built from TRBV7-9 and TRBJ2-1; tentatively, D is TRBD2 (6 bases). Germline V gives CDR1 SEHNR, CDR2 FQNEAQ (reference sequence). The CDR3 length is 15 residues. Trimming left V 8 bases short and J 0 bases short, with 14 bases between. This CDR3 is CASRDFEFSYNEQFF. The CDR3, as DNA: TGTGCCAGCCGGGACTTTGAATTCTCCTACAATGAGCAGTTCTTC.

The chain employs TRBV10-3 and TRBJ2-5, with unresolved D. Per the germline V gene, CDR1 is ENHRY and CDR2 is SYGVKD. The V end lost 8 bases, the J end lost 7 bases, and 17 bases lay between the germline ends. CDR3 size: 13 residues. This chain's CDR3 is CAISGEASLTQYF. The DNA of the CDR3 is TGTGCCATCTCTGGGGAAGCCTCCCTGACCCAGTACTTC.

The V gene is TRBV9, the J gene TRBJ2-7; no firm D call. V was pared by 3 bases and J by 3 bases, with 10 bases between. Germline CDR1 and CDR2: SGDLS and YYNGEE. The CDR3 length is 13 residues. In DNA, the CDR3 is TGTGCCAGCAGCGGTACCGGCGGCTACGAGCAGTACTTC. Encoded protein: CASSGTGGYEQYF. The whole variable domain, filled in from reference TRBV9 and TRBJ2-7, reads DSGVTQTPKHLITATGQRVTLRCSPRSGDLSVYWYQQSLDQGLQFLIQYYNGEERAKGNILERFSAQQFPDLHSELNLSSLELGDSALYFCASSGTGGYEQYFGPGTRLTVT.

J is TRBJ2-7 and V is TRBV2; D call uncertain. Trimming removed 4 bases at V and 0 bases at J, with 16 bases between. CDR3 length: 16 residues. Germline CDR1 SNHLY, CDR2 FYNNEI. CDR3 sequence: CASSGSGDGISYEQYF. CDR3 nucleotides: TGTGCCAGCAGTGGGTCCGGTGACGGCATCTCCTACGAGCAGTACTTC.

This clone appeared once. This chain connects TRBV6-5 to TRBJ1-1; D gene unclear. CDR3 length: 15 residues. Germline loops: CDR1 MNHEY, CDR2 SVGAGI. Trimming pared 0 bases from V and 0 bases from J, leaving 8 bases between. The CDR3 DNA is TGTGCCAGCAGTTACTCGCGGCAGATGAACACTGAAGCTTTCTTT. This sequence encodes CASSYSRQMNTEAFF.

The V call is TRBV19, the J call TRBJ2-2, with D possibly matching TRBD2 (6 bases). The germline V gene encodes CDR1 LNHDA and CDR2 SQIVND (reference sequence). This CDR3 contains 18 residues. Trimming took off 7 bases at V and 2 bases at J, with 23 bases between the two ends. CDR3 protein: CASIRNGGGALNTGELFF. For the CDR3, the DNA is TGTGCCAGTATCCGCAATGGAGGAGGGGCCCTAAACACCGGGGAGCTGTTTTTT.

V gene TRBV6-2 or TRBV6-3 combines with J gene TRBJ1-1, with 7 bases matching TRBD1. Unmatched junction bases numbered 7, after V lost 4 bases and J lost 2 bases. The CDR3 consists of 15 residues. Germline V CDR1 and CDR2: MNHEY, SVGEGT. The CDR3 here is CASSFPGQVNTEAFF. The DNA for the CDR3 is TGTGCCAGCAGTTTTCCAGGACAGGTTAACACTGAAGCTTTCTTT.

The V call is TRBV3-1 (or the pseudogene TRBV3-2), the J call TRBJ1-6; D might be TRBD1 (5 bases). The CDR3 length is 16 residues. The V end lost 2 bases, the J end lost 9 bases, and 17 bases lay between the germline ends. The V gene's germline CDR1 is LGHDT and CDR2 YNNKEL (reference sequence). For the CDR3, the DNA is TGTGCCAGCAGCCAACGTGGGGGACGGGGAGGTTCACCCCTCCACTTT. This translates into CASSQRGGRGGSPLHF.

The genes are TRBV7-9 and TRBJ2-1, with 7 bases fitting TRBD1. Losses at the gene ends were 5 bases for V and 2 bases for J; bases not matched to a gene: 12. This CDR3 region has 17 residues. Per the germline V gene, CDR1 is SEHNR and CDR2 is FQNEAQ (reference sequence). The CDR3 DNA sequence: TGTGCCAGCAGCCCAAGGTACAGGGGTTTAGCCTACAATGAGCAGTTCTTC. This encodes CASSPRYRGLAYNEQFF.

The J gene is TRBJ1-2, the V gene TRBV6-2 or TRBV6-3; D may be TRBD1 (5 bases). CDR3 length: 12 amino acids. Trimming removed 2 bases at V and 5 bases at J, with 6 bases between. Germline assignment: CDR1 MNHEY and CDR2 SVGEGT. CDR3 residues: CASSYGTYGYTF. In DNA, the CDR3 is TGTGCCAGCAGTTACGGGACGTATGGCTACACCTTC.

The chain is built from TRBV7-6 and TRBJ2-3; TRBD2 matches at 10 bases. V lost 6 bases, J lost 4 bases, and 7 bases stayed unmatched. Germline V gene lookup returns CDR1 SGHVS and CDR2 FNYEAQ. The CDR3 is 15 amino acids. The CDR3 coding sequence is TGTGCCAGCAGGCGTCTAGCGGGGGATCCAGATACGCAGTATTTT. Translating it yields CASRRLAGDPDTQYF.

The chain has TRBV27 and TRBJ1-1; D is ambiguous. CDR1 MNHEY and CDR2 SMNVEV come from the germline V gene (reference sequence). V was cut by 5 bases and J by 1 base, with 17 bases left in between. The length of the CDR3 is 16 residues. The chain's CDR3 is CASSPPRRARNTEAFF. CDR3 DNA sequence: TGTGCCAGCAGTCCCCCCCGGAGGGCTAGGAACACTGAAGCTTTCTTT.

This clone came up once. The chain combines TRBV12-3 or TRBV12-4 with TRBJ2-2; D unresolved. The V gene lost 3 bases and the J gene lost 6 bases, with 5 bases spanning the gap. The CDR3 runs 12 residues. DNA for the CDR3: TGTGCCAGCAGTTTGGGGTCCGGGGAGCTGTTTTTT. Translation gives CASSLGSGELFF.

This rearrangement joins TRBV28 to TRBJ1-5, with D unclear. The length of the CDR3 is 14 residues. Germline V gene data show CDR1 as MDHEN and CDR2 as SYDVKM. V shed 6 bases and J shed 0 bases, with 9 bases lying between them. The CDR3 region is CASRQVPSNQPQHF. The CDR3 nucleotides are TGTGCCAGCAGGCAGGTACCTAGCAATCAGCCCCAGCATTTT.